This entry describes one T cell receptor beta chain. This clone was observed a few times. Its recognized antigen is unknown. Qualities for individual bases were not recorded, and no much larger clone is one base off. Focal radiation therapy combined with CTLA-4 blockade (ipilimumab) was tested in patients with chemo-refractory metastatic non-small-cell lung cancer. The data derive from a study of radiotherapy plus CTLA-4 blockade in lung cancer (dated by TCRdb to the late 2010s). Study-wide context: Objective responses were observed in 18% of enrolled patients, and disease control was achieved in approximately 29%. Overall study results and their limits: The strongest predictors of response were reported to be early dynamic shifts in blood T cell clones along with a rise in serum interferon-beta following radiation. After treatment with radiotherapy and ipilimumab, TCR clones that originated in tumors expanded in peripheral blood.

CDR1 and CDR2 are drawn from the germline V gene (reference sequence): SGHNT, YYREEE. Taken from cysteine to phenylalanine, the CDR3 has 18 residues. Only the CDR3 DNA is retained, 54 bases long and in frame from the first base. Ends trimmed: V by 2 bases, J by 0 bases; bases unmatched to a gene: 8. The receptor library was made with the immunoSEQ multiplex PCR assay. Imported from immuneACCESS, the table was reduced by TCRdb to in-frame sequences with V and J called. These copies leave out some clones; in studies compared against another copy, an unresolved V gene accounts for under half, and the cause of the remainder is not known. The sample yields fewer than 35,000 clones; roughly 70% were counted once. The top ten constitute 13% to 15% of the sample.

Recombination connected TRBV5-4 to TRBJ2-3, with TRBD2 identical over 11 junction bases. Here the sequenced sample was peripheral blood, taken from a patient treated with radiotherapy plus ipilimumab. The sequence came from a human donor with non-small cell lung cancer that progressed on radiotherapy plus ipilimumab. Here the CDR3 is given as CASSLSSGGTTSTDTQYF. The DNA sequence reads TGTGCCAGCAGCTTATCTAGCGGGGGGACAACCAGCACAGATACGCAGTATTTT.